The 30 T cell receptor beta chains presented below share a single source sample, sequenced in a study of T cells after yellow fever vaccination. One entry per CDR3 protein, called by TCRdb with MiXCR from the 5' RACE reads. The sample yields some 320,000 distinct CDR3 sequences, over 8.5% seen once. The material was CD4+ T cells sorted from PBMCs, obtained 45 days after the yellow fever booster vaccination. The source of these receptors is a man between 18 and 29 years old who received the YFV17D yellow fever vaccine.

This clonotype was picked up a small number of times. The V and J genes are TRBV18 and TRBJ1-1, with D unclear. Trimming took off 5 bases at V and 2 bases at J, with 12 bases between the two ends. The CDR3 loop spans 14 amino acids. In germline, CDR1 is KGHSH, CDR2 LQKENI. CDR3 DNA sequence: TGTGCCAGCTCAGCACTAAAGAGAAACACTGAAGCTTTCTTT. It yields the protein CASSALKRNTEAFF.

This clonotype was observed once. The rearrangement links TRBV12-3 or TRBV12-4 to TRBJ1-5, with unresolved D. The CDR3 spans 15 residues. Deletions cut 4 bases from V and 6 bases from J, with 16 bases between. The CDR3 spells CASSSLRKSRQPQHF. The CDR3 region has the DNA TGTGCCAGCAGTTCACTTAGGAAGTCACGTCAGCCCCAGCATTTT.

The rearrangement links TRBV7-9 to TRBJ2-5; D possibly corresponds to TRBD2 (6 bases). This CDR3 is 17 amino acids long. Germline V gene sequence: CDR1 SEHNR, CDR2 FQNEAQ (reference sequence). V dropped 1 base and J dropped 3 bases, with 18 bases sitting between them. The CDR3 DNA is TGTGCCAGCAGCTTAGATTTCAGATGGAGGGACGAAGAGACCCAGTACTTC. This gives the protein CASSLDFRWRDEETQYF.

The gene calls are TRBV14 and TRBJ1-6; D is ambiguous. The CDR3 consists of 12 residues. The V and J ends lost 0 bases and 10 bases respectively, with 4 bases between them. Germline-derived CDR1 and CDR2 are SGHDN and FVKESK. The CDR3 region has the DNA TGTGCCAGCAGCCAAGACCCATCACCCCTCCACTTT. It is translated as CASSQDPSPLHF.

This clonotype was seen repeatedly, ten times or more. The CDR3 loop is CASSLGSRGMNTEAFF. In nucleotides, the CDR3 is TGTGCCAGCAGCTTAGGGTCCAGGGGAATGAACACTGAAGCTTTCTTT. The genes are TRBV7-8 and TRBJ1-1; tentatively, D is TRBD1 (6 bases). Germline V lookup: CDR1 SGHVS, CDR2 FQNEAQ. This CDR3 is 16 amino acids long. Trimming removed 1 base from V and 0 bases from J, with 12 bases in between. Looking up the rest from reference TRBV7-8 and TRBJ1-1 gives the full variable domain: GAGVSQSPRYKVAKRGQDVALRCDPISGHVSLFWYQQALGQGPEFLTYFQNEAQLDKSGLPSDRFFAERPEGSVSTLKIQRTQQEDSAVYLCASSLGSRGMNTEAFFGQGTRLTVV.

The chain employs TRBV5-1 and TRBJ2-5; D is uncertain. Germline CDR1 reads SGHRS; CDR2 reads YFSETQ. V was cut by 0 bases and J by 5 bases, with 11 bases left in between. The CDR3 runs 14 residues. In DNA, the CDR3 is TGCGCCAGCAGCTTGGGCGGAGTTCTCGAGACCCAGTACTTC. Protein sequence: CASSLGGVLETQYF.

V and J are TRBV6-5 and TRBJ1-5; D unclear. CDR3 length: 11 residues. Trimming pared 5 bases from V and 2 bases from J, leaving 1 base between. CDR1 MNHEY and CDR2 SVGAGI come from the germline V gene. The CDR3 sequence: CASSRNQPQHF. As DNA, the CDR3 is TGTGCCAGCAGTCGCAATCAGCCCCAGCATTTT.

This clonotype was seen repeatedly, ten times or more. The rearrangement links TRBV7-2 to TRBJ2-3; TRBD2 aligns across 8 bases. CDR1 is SGHTA and CDR2 is FQGNSA in the germline V gene. V trimming: 1 base; J trimming: 3 bases; junction bases outside the gene matches: 3. The CDR3 is made up of 15 amino acids. This CDR3 reads CASSLVAGRTDTQYF. CDR3 coding DNA: TGTGCCAGCAGCTTAGTAGCGGGGAGGACAGATACGCAGTATTTT.

This clonotype was detected only a few times. This chain connects TRBV29-1 to TRBJ2-2; D is ambiguous. Trimming took off 4 bases at V and 6 bases at J, with 9 bases between the two ends. Germline V gene lookup returns CDR1 SQVTM and CDR2 ANQGSEA. The length of the CDR3 is 12 residues. The CDR3 sequence: CSVGAPPGELFF. The CDR3 DNA sequence: TGCAGCGTTGGGGCGCCGCCCGGGGAGCTGTTTTTT.

This clonotype has a count of ten or more. V gene TRBV5-1 combines with J gene TRBJ2-7; possibly TRBD1 or TRBD2 for D (5 bases each). Germline V CDR1 and CDR2: SGHRS, YFSETQ. CDR3 length: 14 residues. Trimming shortened V by 5 bases and J by 8 bases, and 20 bases separated the two germline ends. The CDR3 reads CASSFVTATGQQYF. Here the CDR3 DNA reads TGCGCCAGCAGTTTCGTCACAGCGACGGGGCAGCAGTACTTC.

The V call is TRBV7-2, the J call TRBJ2-7, with D maybe TRBD1 (6 bases). This CDR3 has 14 amino acids. Germline CDR1 SGHTA, CDR2 FQGNSA. V was clipped by 4 bases and J by 1 base, with 11 bases between them. The DNA for the CDR3 is TGTGCCAGCAGCTCCTCGGGACAATCCTACGAGCAGTACTTC. Amino acids: CASSSSGQSYEQYF.

This clonotype occurred many times. CDR3 region: CASSSQGYGGAFF. DNA of the CDR3: TGTGCCAGCAGTTCCCAGGGGTATGGTGGGGCTTTCTTT. This chain uses TRBV12-3 or TRBV12-4 with TRBJ1-1; maybe TRBD1 (6 bases). The CDR3 contains 13 residues. Trimming stripped 4 bases from V and 11 bases from J, with 17 bases between.

This clonotype has a handful of counts. The rearrangement uses TRBV12-3 or TRBV12-4 and TRBJ1-2, with 7 positions matching TRBD1. The ends lost 7 bases at V and 4 bases at J; junction bases unmatched: 9. The CDR3 is 14 residues long. This chain's CDR3 is CASNLDRVSYGYTF. The DNA of the CDR3 is TGTGCCAGCAACCTCGACAGGGTCTCCTATGGCTACACCTTC.

This clonotype has only a few counts. J is TRBJ2-1 and V is TRBV28; TRBD2 is a possible D gene (7 bases). The germline gives CDR1 MDHEN, CDR2 SYDVKM. Trimming removed 7 bases at V and 9 bases at J, with 10 bases between. The CDR3 runs to 11 residues. Written as DNA, the CDR3 is TGTGCCAGCACGGGGGGCAGTGAGCAGTTCTTC. This translates into CASTGGSEQFF.

In its sample, this clonotype was seen a few times. The chain employs TRBV5-1 and TRBJ1-5, with D hard to call. The V and J ends lost 1 base and 4 bases respectively, with 9 bases between them. Germline CDR1 is SGHRS and CDR2 is YFSETQ. CDR3 size: 14 residues. CDR3 nucleotides: TGCGCCAGCAGCTTGTATAGTGGGAATCAGCCCCAGCATTTT. This codes for CASSLYSGNQPQHF.

This clonotype turned up a few times. The V call is TRBV7-9, the J call TRBJ2-5; 7 nucleotides match TRBD2. The CDR3 sequence is 16 residues long. Germline V gene lookup returns CDR1 SEHNR and CDR2 FQNEAQ (reference sequence). V shed 5 bases and J 5 bases; nucleotides not matched to a gene: 14. The CDR3 spells CASSPDATSTAETQYF. The CDR3 DNA sequence: TGTGCCAGCAGCCCAGATGCGACTAGCACGGCGGAGACCCAGTACTTC.

The CDR3 loop reads CSAPVSGTDTQYF. The CDR3 DNA reads as TGCAGTGCCCCAGTTTCTGGCACAGATACGCAGTATTTT. The V and J genes are TRBV20-1 and TRBJ2-3; no clear D gene. CDR1 and CDR2 from the germline V gene are DFQATT and SNEGSKA (reference sequence). This CDR3 is 13 amino acids long. V shed 6 bases and J shed 1 base, with 11 bases lying between them.

The CDR3 bases are TGCAGTGCTAAGGGAGGGGGGAGTGAAGCTTTCTTT. It codes for CSAKGGGSEAFF. This chain joins TRBV20-1 and TRBJ1-1; D is possibly TRBD1 (6 bases). V was clipped by 4 bases and J by 7 bases, with 13 bases between them. This CDR3 spans 12 amino acids. The V gene's germline CDR1 is DFQATT and CDR2 SNEGSKA (reference sequence).

V usage is TRBV7-9 and J usage is TRBJ1-3, with D perhaps TRBD1 (5 bases). The CDR3 has 17 amino acids. Trimming removed 5 bases from V and 4 bases from J, with 21 bases in between. CDR1 and CDR2 (germline): SEHNR, FQNEAQ (reference sequence). Here the CDR3 reads CASSPLLGGGKGNTIYF. For the CDR3, the DNA is TGTGCCAGCAGCCCCCTCCTAGGCGGGGGAAAAGGAAACACCATATATTTT.

J is TRBJ2-5 and V is TRBV9; tentative D call: TRBD2 (6 bases). This CDR3 contains 16 residues. Germline values: CDR1 SGDLS, CDR2 YYNGEE. V was trimmed by 4 bases and J by 4 bases, leaving 20 bases between them. The chain's CDR3 is CASSPRGRLELETQYF. As DNA, the CDR3 is TGTGCCAGCAGCCCCCGGGGGAGACTAGAGTTAGAGACCCAGTACTTC.

The chain recombines TRBV20-1 with TRBJ2-1, with TRBD2 identical over 12 bases. CDR3 length equals 17 residues. CDR1 and CDR2 from the germline V gene are DFQATT and SNEGSKA (reference sequence). With V trimmed by 3 bases and J by 0 bases, 6 bases remained unmatched. CDR3 sequence: CSARTSGGLSSYNEQFF. CDR3 DNA: TGCAGTGCTAGGACTAGCGGGGGCCTGAGCTCCTACAATGAGCAGTTCTTC.

Many counts were recorded for this clonotype. The chain combines TRBV3-1 with TRBJ1-1, with D perhaps matching TRBD1 (6 bases). This CDR3 contains 14 residues. Deletions cut 4 bases from V and 2 bases from J, with 11 bases between. Germline loops: CDR1 LGHDT, CDR2 YNNKEL (reference sequence). Written as DNA, the CDR3 is TGTGCCAGCAGCCGGAGGACAGATAACACTGAAGCTTTCTTT. Translating gives CASSRRTDNTEAFF.

This clonotype was detected a few times. The rearrangement links TRBV12-3 or TRBV12-4 to TRBJ1-5, with a tentative D call TRBD1 (6 bases). V dropped 6 bases and J dropped 0 bases, with 24 bases sitting between them. The CDR3 spans 19 residues. CDR3 nucleotide sequence: TGTGCCAGCAGCTACTACGGGACACTAGGTCGAAATAGCAATCAGCCCCAGCATTTT. As protein: CASSYYGTLGRNSNQPQHF.

This clonotype appeared a few times. The chain links TRBV4-3 to TRBJ2-5; 7 bases are shared with TRBD1. This CDR3 is 14 amino acids long. The V gene's germline CDR1 is LGHNA and CDR2 YSLEER. Losses at the gene ends were 4 bases for V and 4 bases for J; bases not matched to a gene: 6. The CDR3 DNA reads TGCGCCAGCAGCCTGGACAGGTTCGCAGAGACCCAGTACTTC. Amino acids: CASSLDRFAETQYF.

Only a few counts were recorded for this clonotype. V gene TRBV27 combines with J gene TRBJ1-1; D call uncertain. The CDR3 totals 14 residues. Germline V gene data show CDR1 as MNHEY and CDR2 as SMNVEV (reference sequence). V was shortened by 3 bases and J by 4 bases, with 12 bases between the two germline ends. The CDR3 protein is CASSLSRLVTEAFF. In DNA, the CDR3 is TGTGCCAGCAGTTTGTCTCGGCTGGTCACTGAAGCTTTCTTT.

This clonotype appeared a few times. The V and J genes are TRBV18 and TRBJ1-1; 8 nucleotides line up with TRBD1. Looked up from germline, CDR1 is KGHSH and CDR2 is LQKENI. This CDR3 contains 17 residues. Trimming removed 3 bases from V and 1 base from J; junction bases left unmatched: 10. In DNA form, the CDR3 reads TGTGCCAGCTCACCCTCCATCATAACAGGGGGGAACACTGAAGCTTTCTTT. Amino acid sequence: CASSPSIITGGNTEAFF.

The table lists this clonotype with a few counts. The chain combines TRBV4-2 with TRBJ1-1, with 8 bases aligning to TRBD1. From germline, CDR1 is LGHNA and CDR2 YNFKEQ. V trimming: 0 bases; J trimming: 5 bases; junction bases outside the gene matches: 8. The CDR3 has 16 residues. CDR3 DNA sequence: TGTGCCAGCAGCCAAGATCACGACAGGGGCGGTACTGAAGCTTTCTTT. Encoded protein: CASSQDHDRGGTEAFF.

This clonotype has at least ten counts. The V and J genes are TRBV5-1 and TRBJ1-1; D perhaps matches TRBD1 (5 bases). Germline CDR1 SGHRS, CDR2 YFSETQ. The CDR3 sequence is 14 residues long. V was pared by 1 base and J by 1 base, with 8 bases between. CDR3 protein: CASSLQGKNTEAFF. CDR3 DNA: TGCGCCAGCAGCTTGCAGGGAAAGAACACTGAAGCTTTCTTT.

This sequence joins TRBV9 and TRBJ2-7; 7 bases match TRBD1. The CDR3 loop spans 15 amino acids. Per germline, CDR1 SGDLS and CDR2 YYNGEE. The V and J ends lost 3 bases and 4 bases, in that order; junction bases with no gene match: 10. The CDR3 here is CASSADSGTAYEQYF. CDR3 in DNA: TGTGCCAGCAGCGCGGACTCCGGGACAGCGTACGAGCAGTACTTC.

In its sample, this clonotype was seen a few times. V and J are TRBV27 and TRBJ2-5; 8 nucleotides match TRBD1. The V and J ends lost 5 bases and 5 bases, in that order; junction bases with no gene match: 10. In germline, CDR1 is MNHEY, CDR2 SMNVEV (reference sequence). CDR3 length equals 15 residues. The CDR3 DNA reads as TGTGCCAGCAGTCCGACAGGGGCGGATTTCGAGACCCAGTACTTC. This sequence encodes CASSPTGADFETQYF.